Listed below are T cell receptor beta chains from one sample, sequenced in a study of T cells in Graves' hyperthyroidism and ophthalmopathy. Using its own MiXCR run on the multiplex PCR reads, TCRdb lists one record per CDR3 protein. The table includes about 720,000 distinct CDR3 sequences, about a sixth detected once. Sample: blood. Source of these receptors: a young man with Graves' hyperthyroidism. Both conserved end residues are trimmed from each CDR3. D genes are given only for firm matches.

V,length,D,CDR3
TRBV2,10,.,ASRPGGLGYT
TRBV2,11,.,ASSALPNNEQF
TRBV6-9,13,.,ASSYQQGRTGELF
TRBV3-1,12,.,ASSQFPRAYEQY
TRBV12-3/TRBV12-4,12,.,ASSFWGPQKTQY
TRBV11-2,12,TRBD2,ASSLETSGVEQY
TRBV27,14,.,ASSRQDRTPTYEQY
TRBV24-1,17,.,ATSDLKTSREASYNEQF
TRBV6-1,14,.,ASSEGRPDPQETQY
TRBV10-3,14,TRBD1,AISEGQGIYSGELF
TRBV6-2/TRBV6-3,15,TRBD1,ASSYPRQGTGSTEAF
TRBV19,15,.,ASSLQGPSSYNSPLH
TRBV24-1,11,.,ATSDSGYNEQF
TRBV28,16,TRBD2,ASTQAKGLAGVSDTQY
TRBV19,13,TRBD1,ASSLTGGNPYGYT
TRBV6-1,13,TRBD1,ASTSGTDFGSEAF
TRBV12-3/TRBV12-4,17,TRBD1,ASTSAPGQGSSGANVLT
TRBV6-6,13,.,ASSYSWETNEKLF
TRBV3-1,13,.,ASSHRSANTGELF
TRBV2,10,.,ASSGLEYEQY
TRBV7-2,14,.,ASSLTSGTFRYEQY
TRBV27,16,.,ASSHTPPGHANTDTQY
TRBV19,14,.,ASSFAGTPSSYEQY
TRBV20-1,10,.,SASKQHQPQH
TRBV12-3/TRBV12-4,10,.,ASKDPRETQY
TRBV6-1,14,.,ASSAPIGGLGAEAF
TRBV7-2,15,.,ASSSPEGLRANYGYT
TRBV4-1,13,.,ASSQVQGMKAEAF
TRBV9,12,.,ASSVESGDQPQH
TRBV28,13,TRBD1,ASIGRDRGVETQY
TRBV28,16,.,ASSQNKDRQTGANVLT
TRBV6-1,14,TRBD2,ASMGREASSYNEQF
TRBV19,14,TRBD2,ASSKKLAGALYEQY
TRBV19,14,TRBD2,ASTSTSGRLQETQY
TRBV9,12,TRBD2,ASSVAGAYNEQF
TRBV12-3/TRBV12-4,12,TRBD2,ASRSSGRSYEQY
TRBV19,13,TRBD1,ASQGIRGVNYGYT
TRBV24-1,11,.,ATSVGRDTEAF
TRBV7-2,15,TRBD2,ASSVSGRERVDGELF
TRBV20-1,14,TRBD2,SARGLAGGPVYEQY
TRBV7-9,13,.,ASSSSGGKAGELF
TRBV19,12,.,ASSIRGFSYEQY
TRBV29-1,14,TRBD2,SVEGAPGGSVYEQY
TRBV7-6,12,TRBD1,ASSLAGGVAEAF
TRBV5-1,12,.,ASSLGDTSYEQY
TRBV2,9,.,ASSEYNEQF
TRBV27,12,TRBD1,VSSPRQGRDEQF
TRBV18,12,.,ASSPRSQGEKLF
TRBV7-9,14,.,ASSSFRGSADQPQH
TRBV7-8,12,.,ASSRPGRSETQY